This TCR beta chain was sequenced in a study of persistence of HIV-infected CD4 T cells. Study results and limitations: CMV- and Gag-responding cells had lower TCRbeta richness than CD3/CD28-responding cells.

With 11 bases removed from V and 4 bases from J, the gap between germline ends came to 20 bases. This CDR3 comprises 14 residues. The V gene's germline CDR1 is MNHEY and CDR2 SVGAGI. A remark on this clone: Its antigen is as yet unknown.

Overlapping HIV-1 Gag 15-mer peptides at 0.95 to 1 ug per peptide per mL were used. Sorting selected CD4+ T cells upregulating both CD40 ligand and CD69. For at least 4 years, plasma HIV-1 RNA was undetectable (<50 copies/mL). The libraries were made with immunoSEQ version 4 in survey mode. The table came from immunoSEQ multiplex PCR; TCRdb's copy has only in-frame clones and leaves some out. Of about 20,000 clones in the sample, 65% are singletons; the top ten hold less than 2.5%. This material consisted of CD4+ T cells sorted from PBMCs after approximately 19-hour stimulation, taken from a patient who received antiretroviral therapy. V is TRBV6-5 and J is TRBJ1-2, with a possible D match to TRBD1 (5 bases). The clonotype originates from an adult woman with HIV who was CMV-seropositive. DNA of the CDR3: TGTGCCCACAGGAGCTCCGGGACCGCCTATGGCTACACCTTC. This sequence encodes CAHRSSGTAYGYTF.